This is a list of T cell receptor beta chains from one sample in a study of blood T cell repertoires in COVID-19. Clones were read by immunoSEQ multiplex PCR, and TCRdb kept only the in-frame ones, dropping some. The sample lists approximately 170,000 clones, 86% seen once, with 4% in the top ten. The sequenced sample was peripheral blood. The receptors shown here come from a woman aged 70-85 years with acute or convalescent COVID-19. Each CDR3 is given with its conserved first and last residue. D genes are given only for firm matches. Size is omitted from some rows. Given values are once, few, many or a class for expanded clones.

v_call,clone_size,j_call,d_call,cdr3_aa,cdr3_nt
TRBV4-3,-,TRBJ2-5,TRBD2,CASSQGGLAGYQETQYF,TGCGCCAGCAGCCAAGGGGGACTAGCGGGTTACCAAGAGACCCAGTACTTC
TRBV28,-,TRBJ2-3,-,CASSFGGARTDTQYF,TGTGCCAGCAGTTTTGGGGGGGCACGGACAGATACGCAGTATTTT
TRBV15,-,TRBJ1-2,TRBD1,CATSRDPTGEGYTF,TGTGCCACCAGCAGAGACCCGACAGGGGAGGGCTACACCTTC
TRBV7-8,few,TRBJ2-7,TRBD2,CASTRTSGYEQYF,TGTGCCAGCACCCGAACTAGCGGATACGAGCAGTACTTC
TRBV7-2,-,TRBJ2-5,-,CASRSGEETQYF,TGTGCCAGCAGGTCCGGGGAAGAGACCCAGTACTTC
TRBV5-6,-,TRBJ2-1,-,CASNGLALNEQFF,TGTGCCAGCAATGGACTCGCCTTGAATGAGCAGTTCTTC
TRBV7-3,-,TRBJ2-3,-,CASSSWSEDTQYF,TGTGCCAGCAGCTCATGGAGCGAAGATACGCAGTATTTT
TRBV6-5,-,TRBJ1-2,TRBD1,CATKSRDSINYGYTF,TGTGCCACAAAGAGTCGGGACAGCATTAACTATGGCTACACCTTC
TRBV7-3,-,TRBJ1-1,-,CASSSTGFSNTEAFF,TGTGCCAGCAGCTCCACAGGGTTTTCGAACACTGAAGCTTTCTTT
TRBV5-1,-,TRBJ2-3,TRBD2,CASSPGPSGTGDTQYF,TGCGCCAGCAGCCCCGGCCCTAGCGGGACGGGAGATACGCAGTATTTT
TRBV10-3,-,TRBJ1-2,TRBD1,CAISGTGNYGYTF,TGTGCCATCAGTGGGACAGGGAACTATGGCTACACCTTC
TRBV5-5,-,TRBJ2-5,TRBD1,CASSQTGGHRETQYF,TGTGCCAGCAGCCAAACAGGGGGCCATCGGGAGACCCAGTACTTC
TRBV4-2,-,TRBJ2-1,-,CASSLLRGNEQFF,TGTGCCAGCAGCCTCCTAAGAGGCAATGAGCAGTTCTTC
TRBV27,once,TRBJ2-7,TRBD1,CASRTGTATYEQYF,TGTGCCAGCAGAACCGGGACAGCAACCTACGAGCAGTACTTC
TRBV19,-,TRBJ1-5,TRBD1,CASSTDRGRNQPQHF,TGTGCCAGTAGTACCGACAGGGGTCGCAATCAGCCCCAGCATTTT
TRBV5-1,-,TRBJ1-6,TRBD1,CASSLAAGGYSPLHF,TGCGCCAGCAGCTTGGCTGCAGGGGGCTATTCACCCCTCCACTTT
TRBV20-1,-,TRBJ1-1,-,CSASRGTDTEAFF,TGCAGTGCTAGTCGGGGGACGGACACTGAAGCTTTCTTT
TRBV18,few,TRBJ1-1,-,CASSAGPNTEAFF,TGTGCCAGCTCTGCGGGACCGAACACTGAAGCTTTCTTT
TRBV6-2/TRBV6-3,-,TRBJ2-4,TRBD1,CASSSTRQGGLAKNIQYF,TGTGCCAGCAGCTCAACCAGACAGGGGGGGTTAGCCAAAAACATTCAGTACTTC
TRBV28,-,TRBJ2-1,TRBD2,CASSEVGLADMSSYNEQFF,TGTGCCAGCAGTGAGGTGGGACTAGCGGATATGAGCTCCTACAATGAGCAGTTCTTC
TRBV5-1,-,TRBJ1-2,-,CASSLGKQSLPYGYTF,TGCGCCAGCAGCTTGGGTAAACAGAGTCTTCCCTATGGCTACACCTTC
TRBV7-2,-,TRBJ1-4,-,CASSLDRGFGKLFF,TGTGCCAGCAGCTTGGATCGCGGGTTTGGAAAACTGTTTTTT
TRBV30,-,TRBJ1-6,-,CAWSDRGKRSPLHF,TGTGCCTGGAGTGACCGGGGAAAAAGATCACCCCTCCACTTT
TRBV6-1,-,TRBJ2-1,TRBD1,CASSEYGQGKVGNEQFF,TGTGCCAGCAGTGAATACGGACAGGGTAAAGTTGGCAATGAGCAGTTCTTC
TRBV19,-,TRBJ1-2,TRBD1,CASRSQGASNYGYTF,TGTGCCAGTAGGAGTCAGGGGGCAAGTAACTATGGCTACACCTTC
TRBV6-2/TRBV6-3,-,TRBJ2-7,-,CASSYQVVRGTYEQYF,TGTGCCAGCAGTTACCAGGTAGTACGGGGTACCTACGAGCAGTACTTC
TRBV27,once,TRBJ2-5,-,CASSFSGNQETQYF,TGTGCCAGCAGTTTTTCAGGGAACCAAGAGACCCAGTACTTC
TRBV3-1/TRBV3-2,once,TRBJ2-1,TRBD2,CASSQARLAGRGNEQFF,TGTGCCAGCAGCCAAGCCCGACTAGCGGGTAGAGGGAATGAGCAGTTCTTC
TRBV7-2,once,TRBJ1-2,TRBD1,CASSLVVGQGSGGYTF,TGTGCCAGCAGCTTAGTAGTTGGACAGGGGAGCGGGGGCTACACCTTC
TRBV19,-,TRBJ1-4,TRBD1,CASSIRGQGSEKLFF,TGTGCCAGTAGTATTCGGGGACAGGGGAGTGAAAAACTGTTTTTT
TRBV9,-,TRBJ2-3,TRBD2,CASSGGSGGGTDTQYF,TGTGCCAGCAGCGGAGGAAGCGGGGGCGGCACAGATACGCAGTATTTT
TRBV5-1,-,TRBJ2-7,TRBD2,CASSLAAGARAYYEQYF,TGCGCCAGCAGCTTGGCAGCGGGGGCCCGAGCTTACTACGAGCAGTACTTC
TRBV10-3,few,TRBJ2-7,TRBD1,CAITWGQGYEQYF,TGTGCCATCACCTGGGGACAGGGCTACGAGCAGTACTTC
TRBV4-3,-,TRBJ1-5,-,CASSQDGTINQPQHF,TGCGCCAGCAGCCAAGATGGGACAATCAATCAGCCCCAGCATTTT
TRBV18,-,TRBJ2-1,TRBD2,CASSPGAGGVNEQFF,TGTGCCAGCTCACCAGGCGCGGGGGGGGTCAATGAGCAGTTCTTC
TRBV13,-,TRBJ1-3,-,CASSRKGQALSGNTIYF,TGTGCCAGCAGCCGAAAGGGGCAGGCTCTCTCTGGAAACACCATATATTTT
TRBV5-1,-,TRBJ2-2,TRBD2,CASSRTSGRRDGELFF,TGCGCCAGCAGCCGGACTAGCGGGAGACGCGACGGGGAGCTGTTTTTT
TRBV7-2,-,TRBJ2-1,-,CASSLIEGNEQFF,TGTGCCAGCAGCTTAATAGAGGGCAATGAGCAGTTCTTC
TRBV19,-,TRBJ1-4,TRBD1,CASSTTTGRHEKLFF,TGTGCCAGTAGTACCACGACAGGGAGGCATGAAAAACTGTTTTTT